This TCR beta chain appears in the sequencing data of a study of cytotoxic CD8 clonotypes in ibrutinib-treated CLL. The table came from immunoSEQ multiplex PCR; TCRdb's copy has only in-frame clones and leaves some out. The sample has roughly 70,000 clones, 70% to 90% seen once. The source material was PBMCs, sampled at disease progression, from a patient treated with ibrutinib. The sequence was obtained from a human donor with chronic lymphocytic leukemia.

The CDR3 is CASSYRDEAFF. The CDR3 DNA reads as TGTGCCAGCAGTTATCGGGATGAAGCTTTCTTT. The chain couples TRBV6-5 to TRBJ1-1; unclear D gene. V was clipped by 3 bases and J by 7 bases, with 6 bases between them. The length of the CDR3 is 11 residues. Germline V lookup: CDR1 MNHEY, CDR2 SVGAGI.